Below, 21 T cell receptor beta chains from the same sample are listed, as sequenced in a study of human T cells and chemical hapten exposure. As to time point: patch test 2, 6 weeks after DPC sensitization. Regarding treatment: therapeutic diphenylcyclopropenone sensitization with weekly scalp DPC. TCRdb recomputed calls from the RACE reads with MiXCR, one row per CDR3 protein. The data show some 81,000 distinct CDR3 sequences, around 10% seen once. Sequenced here: whole blood, sampled in connection with sensitization to the hapten diphenylcyclopropenone (DPC). These TCRs come from a man aged 18 to 35 with alopecia areata. Some clones in this sample may be carry-over from other donors' samples.

There are many counts of this clonotype. This chain links TRBV6-5 with TRBJ2-2; D perhaps matches TRBD1 (5 bases). Germline V gene lookup returns CDR1 MNHEY and CDR2 SVGAGI. This CDR3 has 14 amino acids. V lost 5 bases, J lost 5 bases, and 12 bases lay in between. The CDR3 loop reads CASSKHQGTGELFF. The CDR3 DNA reads as TGTGCCAGCAGTAAACACCAGGGAACCGGGGAGCTGTTTTTT.

This clonotype came up a few times. V gene TRBV29-1 combines with J gene TRBJ2-3; D ambiguous. The germline CDR1 and CDR2 sequences are SQVTM and ANQGSEA. V dropped 5 bases and J dropped 9 bases, with 18 bases sitting between them. This CDR3 is built from 13 residues. The CDR3, as DNA: TGCAGCGTTTCATATGACCCTTCCGGGACGCAGTATTTT. Translation gives CSVSYDPSGTQYF.

This CDR3 reads CASSIMTGKNEQFF. Written as DNA, the CDR3 is TGTGCCAGCAGTATTATGACAGGCAAGAATGAGCAGTTCTTC. This sequence joins TRBV12-3 or TRBV12-4 and TRBJ2-1, with D possibly matching TRBD1 (6 bases). This CDR3 has 14 residues. The V and J ends lost 5 bases and 7 bases respectively, with 15 bases between them.

This clonotype appeared a few times. V and J are TRBV6-2 or TRBV6-3 and TRBJ2-3; 8 bases match TRBD2. The CDR3 has 18 residues. Trimming at V came to 1 base and at J to 0 bases, leaving 9 bases not matched to a gene. Germline V gives CDR1 MNHEY, CDR2 SVGEGT. This CDR3 reads CASSYYPAGASSTDTQYF. In DNA form, the CDR3 reads TGTGCCAGCAGTTACTATCCAGCGGGGGCCTCTAGCACAGATACGCAGTATTTT.

The chain couples TRBV10-1 to TRBJ2-7; TRBD2 is a possible D gene (5 bases). This CDR3 contains 12 residues. Germline CDR1 is WNHNN and CDR2 is SYGVQD (reference sequence). Trimming removed 7 bases from V and 3 bases from J, with 10 bases in between. CDR3 sequence reads: CASIVDFYEQYV. The CDR3 DNA is TGCGCCAGCATTGTGGACTTCTACGAGCAGTACGTC.

As regards this clonotype: This clone may be a read error of a much larger clone one base away. The chain combines TRBV6-2 or TRBV6-3 with TRBJ1-1, with a weak D call TRBD1 (5 bases). The CDR3 totals 15 residues. Germline loops: CDR1 MNHEY, CDR2 SVGEGT. V lost 6 bases to trimming and J lost 2 bases, with 16 bases between them. The CDR3 nucleotides are TGTGCCAGCAGCCCCGCCCACAGGTTCAACACTGAAGCTTTCTTT. This encodes CASSPAHRFNTEAFF.

The table lists this clonotype with many counts. This rearrangement joins TRBV12-3 or TRBV12-4 to TRBJ1-5; 11 nucleotides align to TRBD1. V shed 6 bases, J shed 6 bases, and the junction held 7 bases outside the gene matches. The length of the CDR3 is 15 residues. CDR3 sequence: CASSYGTGGFQPQHF. CDR3 sequence (DNA): TGTGCCAGCAGCTACGGGACAGGGGGTTTTCAGCCCCAGCATTTT.

This sequence joins TRBV7-6 and TRBJ1-1; D perhaps matches TRBD1 (5 bases). The CDR3 spans 13 residues. V was trimmed by 5 bases and J by 4 bases, leaving 11 bases between them. CDR1 and CDR2 from the germline V gene are SGHVS and FNYEAQ. CDR3 DNA sequence: TGTGCCAGCAGCAAAGCGGGGGGCACTGAAGCTTTCTTT. Translation gives CASSKAGGTEAFF.

This clonotype was counted at least ten times. The chain links TRBV5-1 to TRBJ1-6; D possibly corresponds to TRBD1 (6 bases). V lost 4 bases and J 9 bases, leaving 17 bases between the germline ends. Germline CDR1 is SGHRS and CDR2 is YFSETQ. The CDR3 is made up of 15 amino acids. The CDR3 bases are TGCGCCAGCAGCCCGAGGACAGAGGCAAGTTCACCCCTCCACTTT. Amino acid sequence: CASSPRTEASSPLHF.

This clonotype was recorded a few times. V and J are TRBV20-1 and TRBJ1-1; no clear D gene. There are 10 residues in the CDR3. Germline CDR1 reads DFQATT; CDR2 reads SNEGSKA (reference sequence). V lost 1 base and J 11 bases, leaving 8 bases between the germline ends. The CDR3 DNA sequence: TGCAGTGCTAGAGGAACATCGGCTTTCTTT. Amino acids: CSARGTSAFF.

In this sample, this clonotype turned up a few times. The V gene is TRBV7-2, the J gene TRBJ2-7; D gene unclear. The CDR3 contains 14 residues. Germline CDR1 SGHTA, CDR2 FQGNSA. The V end lost 1 base, the J end lost 5 bases, and 12 bases lay between the germline ends. CDR3: CASSLVQGSHEQYV. CDR3 sequence (DNA): TGTGCCAGCAGCTTAGTGCAAGGCAGCCACGAGCAGTACGTC.

This clonotype was seen at least ten times. The V and J genes are TRBV19 and TRBJ2-3, with TRBD2 matching 9 bases. The trim removed 10 bases at V and 1 base at J, leaving 12 bases unmatched. CDR1 and CDR2 from the germline V gene are LNHDA and SQIVND (reference sequence). The CDR3 is 16 amino acids. The CDR3 reads CATGGGGPPGTDTQYF. The CDR3 nucleotides read TGTGCCACCGGCGGGGGGGGTCCACCTGGCACAGATACGCAGTATTTT.

Ten or more counts support this clonotype. One junction end disagrees with the germline gene, perhaps due to a read error. The V gene is TRBV11-2, the J gene TRBJ2-3, with TRBD1 as a possible D gene (6 bases). This CDR3 has 14 residues. Germline V CDR1 and CDR2: SGHAT, FQNNGV. For the CDR3, the DNA is TGTGCCAGCATCTTAGACAGGCACACAGATACGCAGTATTTT. The encoded protein is CASILDRHTDTQYF.

Only a few counts were recorded for this clonotype. The rearrangement joins TRBV9 to TRBJ2-5; no clear D. The CDR3 covers 13 residues. The germline gives CDR1 SGDLS, CDR2 YYNGEE. Between the trimmed V and J ends, which lost 0 bases and 5 bases, there was a span of 8 bases. The DNA of the CDR3 is TGTGCCAGCAGCGTAGTGGCCAGGGAGACCCAGTACTTC. Its translation is CASSVVARETQYF.

This clonotype was counted ten times or more. The rearrangement links TRBV7-6 to TRBJ1-1; no firm D call. The CDR3 consists of 14 residues. Germline loops: CDR1 SGHVS, CDR2 FNYEAQ. V shed 4 bases and J shed 1 base, with 10 bases lying between them. The chain's CDR3 is CASSSTTSNTEAFF. CDR3 bases: TGTGCCAGCAGCTCGACTACATCGAACACTGAAGCTTTCTTT.

This clonotype was counted ten times or more. The V gene is TRBV12-3 or TRBV12-4, the J gene TRBJ1-2, with no clear D. There are 14 residues in the CDR3. The ends were cut back, 2 bases at V and 7 bases at J, with 14 bases in the middle. The CDR3 reads CASSLYSTRSGYTF. CDR3 coding DNA: TGTGCCAGCAGTTTATATTCGACCAGGAGTGGCTACACCTTC.

This clonotype was counted once. The CDR3 does not close with the conserved phenylalanine or tryptophan, likely indicating a read error. The J gene is TRBJ2-3, the V gene TRBV19, with D possibly being TRBD1 (6 bases). V dropped 3 bases and J dropped 2 bases, with 18 bases sitting between them. Germline values: CDR1 LNHDA, CDR2 SQIVND (reference sequence). CDR3 length equals 17 residues. The chain's CDR3 is CASSISLTGGYTDTQYI. As DNA, the CDR3 is TGTGCCAGTAGTATCTCCCTGACAGGAGGATACACAGATACGCAGTATATT.

The chain combines TRBV27 with TRBJ1-2, with D tentatively TRBD1 (6 bases). This CDR3 has 13 amino acids. V was cut by 6 bases and J by 7 bases, with 15 bases left in between. Germline V gene lookup returns CDR1 MNHEY and CDR2 SMNVEV (reference sequence). The CDR3 loop reads CASSLSGAPGYTF. The CDR3 DNA sequence: TGTGCCAGCAGCCTCTCGGGGGCCCCTGGCTACACCTTC.

The sample holds many counts of this clonotype. The gene calls are TRBV7-8 and TRBJ1-2; D uncertain. This CDR3 is built from 14 residues. The germline V and J ends were trimmed by 5 bases and 8 bases, with 18 bases remaining between them. The V gene's germline CDR1 is SGHVS and CDR2 FQNEAQ. CDR3 region: CASSNAAVSTGYTF. The CDR3 nucleotides are TGTGCCAGCAGCAATGCGGCAGTGAGTACGGGCTACACCTTC.

The genes are TRBV20-1 and TRBJ1-1; possibly TRBD1 for D (5 bases). Trimming stripped 1 base from V and 6 bases from J, with 18 bases between. The CDR3 loop spans 15 amino acids. Per the germline V gene, CDR1 is DFQATT and CDR2 is SNEGSKA (reference sequence). The CDR3 sequence: CSARGPLDSNAEAFF. The CDR3 nucleotides are TGCAGTGCTAGAGGCCCCCTAGACAGCAATGCTGAAGCTTTCTTT.

This clonotype was counted a few times. The rearrangement links TRBV19 to TRBJ1-1, with D tentatively TRBD1 (5 bases). Germline V lookup: CDR1 LNHDA, CDR2 SQIVND (reference sequence). V lost 7 bases, J lost 4 bases, and 16 bases lay in between. The CDR3 extends over 14 amino acids. CDR3 in DNA: TGTGCCAGTAACACCGGGGGTCCGGGCACTGAAGCTTTCTTT. Encoded protein: CASNTGGPGTEAFF.